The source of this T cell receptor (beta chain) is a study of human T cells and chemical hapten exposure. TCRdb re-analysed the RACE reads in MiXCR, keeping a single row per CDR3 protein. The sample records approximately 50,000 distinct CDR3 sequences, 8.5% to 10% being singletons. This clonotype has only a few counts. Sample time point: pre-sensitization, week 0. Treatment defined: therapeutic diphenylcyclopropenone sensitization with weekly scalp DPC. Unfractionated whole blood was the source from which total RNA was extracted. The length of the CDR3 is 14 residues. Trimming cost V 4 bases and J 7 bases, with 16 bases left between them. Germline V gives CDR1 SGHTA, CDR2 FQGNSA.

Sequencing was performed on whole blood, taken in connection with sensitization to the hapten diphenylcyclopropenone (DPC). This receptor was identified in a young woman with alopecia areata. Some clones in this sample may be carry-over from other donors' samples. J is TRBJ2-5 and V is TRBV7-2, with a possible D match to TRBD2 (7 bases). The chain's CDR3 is CASSSSGGAGTQYF. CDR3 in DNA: TGTGCCAGCAGCTCTTCTGGGGGGGCGGGGACCCAGTACTTC.